This TCR beta chain was found in a study of neurological immune-mediated disorders. The unsorted libraries were made from 2 million PBMCs kept at -80 C. General study points: The greatest degree of TCR clonal expansion was observed in HTLV-1-associated myelopathy, with the lowest in multiple sclerosis, below that of healthy controls.

TCRdb called the 5' RACE reads again in MiXCR, with one record for every CDR3 protein. The data show some 61,000 distinct CDR3 sequences, 3.9% seen once. This clonotype was picked up many times. Its antigen is not identified. Sequencing was done on a sample of PBMCs. The TCR comes from a young man with multiple sclerosis.

Here the CDR3 DNA reads TGCGCCAGCAGCTTGACCAGGGATACGCAGTATTTT. It codes for CASSLTRDTQYF. The chain carries TRBV5-1 and TRBJ2-3; the D is unclear. Germline V CDR1 and CDR2: SGHRS, YFSETQ. The germline V and J ends were trimmed by 1 base and 6 bases, with 6 bases remaining between them. This CDR3 is 12 amino acids long.